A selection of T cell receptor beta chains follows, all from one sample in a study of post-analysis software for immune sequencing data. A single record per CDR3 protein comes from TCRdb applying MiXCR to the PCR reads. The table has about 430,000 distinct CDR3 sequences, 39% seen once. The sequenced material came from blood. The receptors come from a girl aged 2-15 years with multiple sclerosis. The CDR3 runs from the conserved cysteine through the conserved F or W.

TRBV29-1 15 CSVDMSGTSTDTQYF
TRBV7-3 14 CASSQLGGDNEQFF
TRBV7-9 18 CASSLALGQGSEFRGYTF
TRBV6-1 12 CASGPPRGEQYF
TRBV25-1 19 CASSEFPNRGLAYSNEQFF
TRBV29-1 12 CSVERNRNEQFF
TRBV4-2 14 CASSRRGALNEQFF
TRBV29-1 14 CSVRGLQRNTEAFF
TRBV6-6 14 CASRLTSGPETQYF
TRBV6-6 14 CASSYDRGFKTQYF
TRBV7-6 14 CASSLGRDAYEQYF